The clone carrying this TCR beta chain has more than one count but fewer than ten. Its cognate antigen is unknown. Trimming removed 6 bases from V and 0 bases from J; junction bases left unmatched: 5. Germline-derived CDR1 and CDR2 are SQVTM and ANQGSEA. The CDR3 has 13 amino acids. TCRdb re-called the 5' RACE reads through MiXCR, storing one row per CDR3 protein. The sample holds a few hundred thousand distinct CDR3 sequences, approximately 9% seen once. The data are from a study of T-cell memory formation after mild COVID-19. For the study at large: Largely, the TCR clusters proved donor specific. Regarding the study as a whole: Clones contracting across day 15 to 85 had a balanced CD4/CD8 profile; later expanding clones leaned CD4+. For contracting clones, CD4+ ones sat mainly in CM and EM, CD8+ in EMRA. The study detected some responding clones in pre-infection memory, suggesting cross-reactive memory joined.

Sequenced sample: PBMCs or a T cell subset sorted from them (not recorded which). This chain uses TRBV29-1 with TRBJ2-7, with 7 bases aligning to TRBD2. This clonotype was sampled from a man aged 18 to 30 who had mild COVID-19 (a few samples of this study predate the infection). Cell type and time point are not known. CDR3 region: CSVMGGNSYEQYF. The DNA of the CDR3 is TGCAGCGTCATGGGGGGGAACTCCTACGAGCAGTACTTC.